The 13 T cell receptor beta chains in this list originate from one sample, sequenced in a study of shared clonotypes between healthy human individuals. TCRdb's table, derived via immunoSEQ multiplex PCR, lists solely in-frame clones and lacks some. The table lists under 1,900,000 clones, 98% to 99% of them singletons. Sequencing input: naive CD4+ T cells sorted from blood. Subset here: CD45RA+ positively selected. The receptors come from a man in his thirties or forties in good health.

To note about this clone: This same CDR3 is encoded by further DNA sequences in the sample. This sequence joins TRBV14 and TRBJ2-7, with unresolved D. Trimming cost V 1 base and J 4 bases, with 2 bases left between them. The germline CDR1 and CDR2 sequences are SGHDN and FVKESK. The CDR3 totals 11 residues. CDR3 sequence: CASSQVYEQYF. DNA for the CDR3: TGTGCCAGCAGCCAAGTATACGAGCAGTACTTC. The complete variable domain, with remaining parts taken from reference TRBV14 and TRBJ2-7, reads EAGVTQFPSHSVIEKGQTVTLRCDPISGHDNLYWYRRVMGKEIKFLLHFVKESKQDESGMPNNRFLAERTGGTYSTLKVQPAELEDSGVYFCASSQVYEQYFGPGTRLTVT.

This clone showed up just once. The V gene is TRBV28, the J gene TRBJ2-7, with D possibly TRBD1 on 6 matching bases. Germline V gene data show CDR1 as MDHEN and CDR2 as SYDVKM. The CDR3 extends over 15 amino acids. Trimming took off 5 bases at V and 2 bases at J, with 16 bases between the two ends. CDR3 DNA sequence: TGTGCCAGCAGTCCAGGCCCAGGGGAAACCTACGAGCAGTACTTC. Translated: CASSPGPGETYEQYF.

The CDR3: CASSLGATVDYEQYF. The CDR3, as DNA: TGTGCCAGCAGCTTGGGAGCGACAGTGGACTACGAGCAGTACTTC. The chain recombines TRBV5-4 with TRBJ2-7; a weak D match, TRBD1 (5 bases). V was cut by 0 bases and J by 3 bases, with 13 bases left in between. The CDR3 consists of 15 residues. CDR1 and CDR2 from the germline V gene are SGHNT and YYREEE (reference sequence).

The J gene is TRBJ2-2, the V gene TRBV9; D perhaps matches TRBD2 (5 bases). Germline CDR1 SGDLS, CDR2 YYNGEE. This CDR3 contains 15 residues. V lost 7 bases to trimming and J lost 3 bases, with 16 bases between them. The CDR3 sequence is CASSPRGLDTGELFF. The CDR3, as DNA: TGTGCCAGCTCCCCCCGGGGTCTGGACACCGGGGAGCTGTTTTTT.

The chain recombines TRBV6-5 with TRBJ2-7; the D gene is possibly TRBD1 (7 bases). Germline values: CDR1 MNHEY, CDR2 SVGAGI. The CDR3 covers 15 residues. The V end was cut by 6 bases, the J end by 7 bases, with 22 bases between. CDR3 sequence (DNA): TGTGCCAGCAGCATAACAGGGGCCTTCGGGGGTGAGCAGTACTTC. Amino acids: CASSITGAFGGEQYF.

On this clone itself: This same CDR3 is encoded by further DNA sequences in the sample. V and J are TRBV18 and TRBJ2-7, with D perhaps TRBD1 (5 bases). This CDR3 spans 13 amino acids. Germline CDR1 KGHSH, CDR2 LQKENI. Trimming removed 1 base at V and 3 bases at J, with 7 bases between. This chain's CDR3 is CASSPQQGYEQYF. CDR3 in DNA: TGTGCCAGCTCACCACAGCAGGGCTACGAGCAGTACTTC.

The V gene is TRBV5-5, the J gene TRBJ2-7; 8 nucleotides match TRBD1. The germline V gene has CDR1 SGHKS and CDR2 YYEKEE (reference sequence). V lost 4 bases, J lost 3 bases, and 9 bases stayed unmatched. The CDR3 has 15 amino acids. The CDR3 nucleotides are TGTGCCAGCAGCCCCCAGACAGGGGTCGGCTACGAGCAGTACTTC. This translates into CASSPQTGVGYEQYF.

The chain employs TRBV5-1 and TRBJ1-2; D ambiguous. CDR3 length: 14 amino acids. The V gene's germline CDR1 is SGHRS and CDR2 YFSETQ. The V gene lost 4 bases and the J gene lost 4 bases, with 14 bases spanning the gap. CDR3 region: CASSTGPGSYGYTF. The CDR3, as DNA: TGCGCCAGCAGCACGGGCCCCGGGAGCTATGGCTACACCTTC.

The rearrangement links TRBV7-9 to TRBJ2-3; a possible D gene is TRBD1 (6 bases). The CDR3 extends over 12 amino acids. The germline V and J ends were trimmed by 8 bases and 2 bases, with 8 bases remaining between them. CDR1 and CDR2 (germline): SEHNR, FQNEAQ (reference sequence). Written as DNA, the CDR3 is TGTGCCAGCGGGGACACCACAGATACGCAGTATTTT. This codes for CASGDTTDTQYF. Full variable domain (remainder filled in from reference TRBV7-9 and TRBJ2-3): DTGVSQNPRHKITKRGQNVTFRCDPISEHNRLYWYRQTLGQGPEFLTYFQNEAQLEKSRLLSDRFSAERPKGSFSTLEIQRTEQGDSAMYLCASGDTTDTQYFGPGTRLTVL.

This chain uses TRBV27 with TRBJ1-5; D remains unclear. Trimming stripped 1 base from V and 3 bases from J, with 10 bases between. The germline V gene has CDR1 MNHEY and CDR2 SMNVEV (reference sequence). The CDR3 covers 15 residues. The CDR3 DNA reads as TGTGCCAGCAGTTTATATGGGGAATTCAATCAGCCCCAGCATTTT. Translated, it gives CASSLYGEFNQPQHF.

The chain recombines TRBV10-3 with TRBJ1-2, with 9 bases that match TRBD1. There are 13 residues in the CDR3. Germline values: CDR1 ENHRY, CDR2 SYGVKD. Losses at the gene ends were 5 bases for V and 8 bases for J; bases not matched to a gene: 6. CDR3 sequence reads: CAISLGTGQGYTF. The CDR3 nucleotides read TGTGCCATCAGTCTCGGGACAGGGCAAGGCTACACCTTC.

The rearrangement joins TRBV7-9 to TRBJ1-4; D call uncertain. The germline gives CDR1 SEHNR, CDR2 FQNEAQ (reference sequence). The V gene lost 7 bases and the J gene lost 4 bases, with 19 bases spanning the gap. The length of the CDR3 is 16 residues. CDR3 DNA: TGTGCCAGCACCCCGGCAGGCAAGCTTCTTAATGAAAAACTGTTTTTT. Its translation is CASTPAGKLLNEKLFF.

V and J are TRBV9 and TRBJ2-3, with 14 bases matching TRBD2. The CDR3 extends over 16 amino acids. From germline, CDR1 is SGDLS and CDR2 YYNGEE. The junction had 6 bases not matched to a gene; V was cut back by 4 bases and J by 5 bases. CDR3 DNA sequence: TGTGCCAGCAGCCAGACTAGCGGGAGGGCCGGAGATACGCAGTATTTT. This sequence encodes CASSQTSGRAGDTQYF. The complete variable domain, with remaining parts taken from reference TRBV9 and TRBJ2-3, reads DSGVTQTPKHLITATGQRVTLRCSPRSGDLSVYWYQQSLDQGLQFLIQYYNGEERAKGNILERFSAQQFPDLHSELNLSSLELGDSALYFCASSQTSGRAGDTQYFGPGTRLTVL.